This TCR beta chain was sequenced during a study of T cells in localized non-small cell lung cancer (TCRdb year 2020). For the study in its entirety: Comparing tumors with uninvolved tumor-adjacent lungs, the study looked at the T cell repertoires of a few hundred patients with early-stage NSCLC. The cohort comprised 236 treatment-naïve NSCLC patients with resected, localized lung tumors. A mean age of approximately 70 years was recorded for the NSCLC patients, of whom around 140 were male and 85 to 110 were female.

On the study overall, not on this receptor specifically: The highest T cell clonality was observed in uninvolved tumor-adjacent lung, where clonality exceeded that of tumor, suggesting that antigenic responses were more focused in uninvolved tumor-adjacent lung. Longer overall survival was associated with higher blood T cell density, whereas shorter survival was associated with higher adjacent-lung clonality. Because multi-region sequencing of the tumors was not done, intratumor heterogeneity could not be ruled out. A median of approximately 62 of the top 100 tumor clones turned up in the paired uninvolved adjacent lung, and roughly 28 of those clones also ranked among the top 100 of that same adjacent lung. Because of the exploratory design, TCR variables were selected using unadjusted p-values without false-discovery rate correction.

The immunoSEQ Assay was used to sequence TCR beta CDR3 regions from DNA. Per the authors' processing: T cell density was computed as TCR beta template counts normalized to usable DNA estimated by amplifying housekeeping genes. Richness was estimated using the preseqR package, with extrapolation to 400,000 templates for PBMC samples and to 120,000 templates for tissue samples. Clonality was defined by subtracting Pielou's evenness from one. To identify tissue-enriched TCRs, differential abundance testing was run on productive amino-acid clonotypes with a minimum total count of 5 and an alpha of 0.1. The Jaccard Index and the Morisita Overlap Index were used to measure how much the repertoires overlapped between compartments. GLIPH grouped TCR beta CDR3s together with public tetramer-defined viral CDR3s, and a viral motif had to include at least three viral sequences and also show V-gene enrichment. TCRdb stores this immuneACCESS table with in-frame sequences only. Part of the clones is absent; in the studies checked, under half of the shortfall reflects unresolved V genes, and no reason is known for the rest. Clone size and the V and J calls come from that table; the DNA yielded D and trimming. This sample lists approximately 72,000 clones; 84% were detected once. The ten largest clonotypes hold about 13% of the sample.

At diagnosis, peripheral blood, uninvolved tumor-adjacent lung and tumor were collected and stored as a combination of fresh-frozen and FFPE material. For TCR repertoire profiling, blood samples were analyzed in the form of peripheral blood mononuclear cells. Points on this clone: What this receptor recognizes is not known. Within one base of it there is no much larger clone, and no base qualities were kept.

The material was peripheral blood, obtained before any cancer treatment. This TCR was sampled from a female donor older than 55 with stage I lung adenocarcinoma.

The nucleotide sequence reads TGTGCCAGCAGGAGAGAGGGCCGCCTCGGGGAGCTGTTTTTT. This is translated as CASRREGRLGELFF. This chain joins TRBV6-5 to TRBJ2-2; a tentative D match to TRBD2 spans 5 bases. V sheds 6 bases and J sheds 7 bases, leaving 15 bases between their ends. The germline V gene encodes CDR1 MNHEY and CDR2 SVGAGI. The CDR3 has 14 amino acids, counting the end cysteine and phenylalanine. The CDR3 DNA has 42 bases and is translated from base 1.